Presented here are 14 T cell receptor beta chains from one specimen sequenced in a study of blood T cells in healthy people across ages (dated by TCRdb to about 2015). Libraries came from 5' RACE. Sequenced using an Illumina HiSeq 2500. A second PCR of about 7 to 12 cycles was run with a J-beta primer mix and a sample-barcoded 5' primer. In-frame beta chains were kept once TCRdb had trimmed the public reads at Q25 with fastp and called clones with MiXCR. CDR3 protein duplicates are merged, each entry listing the most common genes and DNA. For this sample the table gives roughly 1.7 million distinct CDR3 sequences, of which about 35% were detected only once. The ten largest make up approximately 10% of the sample. Specimen: blood. These receptors were collected from a woman under 40 in good health.

The genes are TRBV3-1 and TRBJ2-5; possible D gene TRBD2, 6 bases. Germline CDR1 is LGHDT and CDR2 is YNNKEL (reference sequence). Trimming shortened V by 4 bases and J by 4 bases, and 16 bases separated the two germline ends. The CDR3 consists of 15 residues. CDR3 in amino acids: CASSLTPGEGETQYF. The CDR3 DNA follows: TGTGCCAGCAGCCTAACTCCGGGAGAAGGAGAGACCCAGTACTTC.

The chain couples TRBV4-1 to TRBJ2-7, with TRBD2 as a possible D gene (5 bases). The CDR3 spans 13 residues. V lost 0 bases and J lost 9, with 12 bases in between. From germline, CDR1 is MGHRA and CDR2 YSYEKL. The CDR3, as DNA: TGCGCCAGCAGCCAAGATCTCCGGGGAAGGCAGTACTTC. The encoded protein is CASSQDLRGRQYF.

This clonotype appeared a few times. The chain has TRBV9 and TRBJ2-7; D is unclear. The germline V gene encodes CDR1 SGDLS and CDR2 YYNGEE. This CDR3 spans 13 amino acids. Between the trimmed V and J ends, which lost 1 base and 6 bases, there was a span of 11 bases. The CDR3 sequence: CASSVNSPGEQYF. CDR3 in DNA: TGTGCCAGCAGCGTAAACAGCCCGGGCGAGCAGTACTTC.

This clonotype showed up many times. The rearrangement links TRBV12-3 or TRBV12-4 to TRBJ1-2; no clear D gene. The V and J ends lost 5 bases and 5 bases respectively, with 6 bases between them. CDR3 length: 11 amino acids. The CDR3 DNA is TGTGCCAGCAGTGACACTTATGGCTACACCTTC. Translation gives CASSDTYGYTF.

The rearrangement joins TRBV5-1 to TRBJ2-5; D is ambiguous. The CDR3 is made up of 14 amino acids. V lost 0 bases, J lost 7 bases, and 13 bases lay in between. Germline-derived CDR1 and CDR2 are SGHRS and YFSETQ. This CDR3 reads CASSLDSAKGTQYF. In DNA form, the CDR3 reads TGCGCCAGCAGCTTGGACAGCGCGAAGGGGACCCAGTACTTC. The full variable domain, in which reference TRBV5-1 and TRBJ2-5 provide the parts outside the CDR3, is KAGVTQTPRYLIKTRGQQVTLSCSPISGHRSVSWYQQTPGQGLQFLFEYFSETQRNKGNFPGRFSGRQFSNSRSEMNVSTLELGDSALYLCASSLDSAKGTQYFGPGTRLLVL.

This clonotype has a handful of counts. The chain is built from TRBV11-2 and TRBJ2-7; tentatively, D is TRBD2 (6 bases). The ends were cut back, 1 base at V and 2 bases at J, with 12 bases in the middle. From germline, CDR1 is SGHAT and CDR2 FQNNGV. The CDR3 has 15 residues. Here the CDR3 reads CASSLGLASTYEQYF. The CDR3 DNA is TGTGCCAGCAGCTTAGGGCTAGCGTCTACCTACGAGCAGTACTTC.

The chain has TRBV2 and TRBJ2-3; TRBD2 matches at 8 bases. The trim removed 5 bases at V and 6 bases at J, leaving 4 bases unmatched. This CDR3 contains 13 residues. Per the germline V gene, CDR1 is SNHLY and CDR2 is FYNNEI. Here the CDR3 DNA reads TGTGCCAGCAGTATAAGCGGGGGTGATACGCAGTATTTT. The encoded protein is CASSISGGDTQYF.

Ten or more counts support this clonotype. V usage is TRBV29-1 and J usage is TRBJ2-7, with 9 bases aligning to TRBD1. With V trimmed by 3 bases and J by 5 bases, 8 bases remained unmatched. CDR3 length equals 14 residues. CDR1 SQVTM and CDR2 ANQGSEA come from the germline V gene. CDR3 in amino acids: CSVEMDRGSDEQYF. CDR3 nucleotide sequence: TGCAGCGTTGAGATGGACAGGGGTTCGGACGAGCAGTACTTC.

In this sample, this clonotype turned up a few times. The rearrangement links TRBV5-1 to TRBJ2-1; D perhaps matches TRBD2 (6 bases). The assigned J gene may be wrong: the sequence end matches TRBJ2-7 better. The CDR3 runs 14 residues. Germline CDR1 and CDR2: SGHRS and YFSETQ. CDR3 DNA: TGCGCCAGCAGCGCCGGGACTGGGACGAGCGAGCAGTACTTC. It is translated as CASSAGTGTSEQYF.

Remarks on this clonotype: An end of the junction differs from the germline gene, which may be a read error. The V call is TRBV20-1, the J call TRBJ2-7; 13 bases are a match to TRBD2. CDR3 length: 17 amino acids. Germline CDR1 is DFQATT and CDR2 is SNEGSKA (reference sequence). The CDR3 DNA follows: TGCAGTTCTAGAGCGGGACTAGCGGGGAAGGGGGTCTACGAGCAGTACTTC. This gives the protein CSSRAGLAGKGVYEQYF.

The chain links TRBV14 to TRBJ2-1; 7 bases map to TRBD1. The J call could be wrong; TRBJ2-7 is a better fit for the DNA end. CDR1 is SGHDN, CDR2 FVKESK, per germline. There are 17 residues in the CDR3. The CDR3 DNA sequence: TGTGCCAGCAGCCTTGCTCCGGGACAGAGTTTTACCTACGAGCAGTACTTC. It translates to CASSLAPGQSFTYEQYF.

Notes on this clonotype: This may come from a read error, since a much larger clone is one base off. The gene calls are TRBV10-3 and TRBJ2-3, with D possibly being TRBD1 or TRBD2 (6 bases each). Trimming took 11 bases from V and 1 from J, leaving 13 bases between them. This CDR3 is 13 amino acids long. CDR1 is ENHRY, CDR2 SYGVKD, per germline. The CDR3 here is CAVGGQGTDTQYF. CDR3 DNA sequence: TGTGCCGTCGGGGGACAAGGCACAGATACGCAGTATTTT.

This clonotype was detected ten times or more. The V call is TRBV5-1, the J call TRBJ2-7, with 9 nucleotides matching TRBD1. Unmatched junction bases numbered 7, after V lost 5 bases and J lost 1 base. CDR3 length: 15 residues. Germline CDR1 SGHRS, CDR2 YFSETQ. CDR3 coding DNA: TGCGCCAGCAGACCCGACAGGGGGAATTCCTACGAGCAGTACTTC. Translated, it gives CASRPDRGNSYEQYF. Full variable domain (rest looked up from reference TRBV5-1 and TRBJ2-7): KAGVTQTPRYLIKTRGQQVTLSCSPISGHRSVSWYQQTPGQGLQFLFEYFSETQRNKGNFPGRFSGRQFSNSRSEMNVSTLELGDSALYLCASRPDRGNSYEQYFGPGTRLTVT.

Notes on this clonotype: The junction differs from germline at one of its ends, possibly a read error. The rearrangement links TRBV5-1 to TRBJ2-1; 11 bases agree with TRBD2. From germline, CDR1 is SGHRS and CDR2 YFSETQ. CDR3 length equals 16 residues. The CDR3 reads CASSSVAGGSCNEQFF. CDR3 nucleotide sequence: TGCGCCAGCAGCTCCGTAGCGGGGGGGTCCTGCAATGAGCAGTTCTTC.